These 15 T cell receptor beta chains were all obtained from the same sample, sequenced in a study of T-cell memory formation after mild COVID-19. TCRdb passed the 5' RACE reads through MiXCR, listing each CDR3 protein once. The table records around 200,000 distinct CDR3 sequences, around 25% of them present only once. Sequenced material: PBMCs or a T cell subset sorted from them (not recorded which). The receptors derive from an adult woman who had mild COVID-19 (a few samples of this study predate the infection). Cell type and time point are not known.

The chain carries TRBV4-3 and TRBJ2-3, with 10 bases aligning to TRBD2. The germline gives CDR1 LGHNA, CDR2 YSLEER. V trimming: 4 bases; J trimming: 5 bases; junction bases outside the gene matches: 6. The CDR3 is made up of 15 amino acids. The CDR3 nucleotides are TGCGCCAGCAGCCTGAGCGGGAGGGCTGGAGATACGCAGTATTTT. It translates to CASSLSGRAGDTQYF.

The rearrangement uses TRBV6-6 and TRBJ2-6, with 8 bases matching TRBD2. Trimming removed 6 bases from V and 2 bases from J; junction bases left unmatched: 12. Germline V gene data show CDR1 as MNHNY and CDR2 as SVGAGI (reference sequence). CDR3 length equals 18 residues. CDR3 residues: CASSRSGGGPPGANVLTF. In nucleotides, the CDR3 is TGTGCCAGCAGCCGTTCGGGCGGGGGGCCGCCTGGGGCCAACGTCCTGACTTTC.

In this sample, this clonotype turned up a few times. Here the CDR3 DNA reads TGTGCCAGCAGTTACGCGGGGGTATCCTACGAGCAGTACTTC. Protein product: CASSYAGVSYEQYF. The V and J genes are TRBV6-2 or TRBV6-3 and TRBJ2-7; 7 nucleotides match TRBD2. Germline assignment: CDR1 MNHEY and CDR2 SVGEGT. V was pared by 2 bases and J by 1 base, with 2 bases of the junction left unmatched. The CDR3 has 14 amino acids.

This clonotype was observed a few times. This chain uses TRBV7-2 with TRBJ1-2; D is uncertain. The germline CDR1 and CDR2 sequences are SGHTA and FQGNSA. This CDR3 has 13 amino acids. Deletions cut 5 bases from V and 1 base from J, with 8 bases between. CDR3 amino acids: CASSAPNNYGYTF. The CDR3 nucleotides are TGTGCCAGCAGCGCCCCAAATAACTATGGCTACACCTTC. The entire variable domain, with the rest obtained from reference TRBV7-2 and TRBJ1-2, is as follows: GAGVSQSPSNKVTEKGKDVELRCDPISGHTALYWYRQSLGQGLEFLIYFQGNSAPDKSGLPSDRFSAERTGGSVSTLTIQRTQQEDSAVYLCASSAPNNYGYTFGSGTRLTVV.

This chain uses TRBV20-1 with TRBJ2-3; possible D gene TRBD2, 5 bases. Germline assignment: CDR1 DFQATT and CDR2 SNEGSKA (reference sequence). CDR3 length equals 14 residues. The V and J ends lost 3 bases and 0 bases respectively, with 10 bases between them. The CDR3: CSARDFVSTDTQYF. In DNA form, the CDR3 reads TGCAGTGCTAGGGACTTCGTAAGCACAGATACGCAGTATTTT.

CDR3 DNA: TGTGCCAGCAGTAAAGGGACAGGCGTGCCTAACTATGGCTACACCTTC. Amino acids: CASSKGTGVPNYGYTF. V usage is TRBV27 and J usage is TRBJ1-2; 8 bases agree with TRBD1. Germline-derived CDR1 and CDR2 are MNHEY and SMNVEV (reference sequence). Losses at the gene ends were 5 bases for V and 0 bases for J; bases not matched to a gene: 8. This CDR3 region has 16 residues.

V usage is TRBV9 and J usage is TRBJ2-2; D is ambiguous. This CDR3 region has 16 residues. V was cut by 0 bases and J by 0 bases, with 9 bases left in between. Germline V gives CDR1 SGDLS, CDR2 YYNGEE. The CDR3 reads CASSVDGASNTGELFF. The CDR3 coding sequence is TGTGCCAGCAGCGTAGATGGAGCGTCGAACACCGGGGAGCTGTTTTTT.

This clonotype was seen at least ten times. The chain recombines TRBV18 with TRBJ2-5; possible D gene TRBD2, 6 bases. Deletions cut 6 bases from V and 3 bases from J, with 14 bases between. The CDR3 is made up of 14 amino acids. CDR1 and CDR2 from the germline V gene are KGHSH and LQKENI. The CDR3 region is CASSSGGAKETQYF. In DNA, the CDR3 is TGTGCCAGCTCCTCCGGCGGGGCAAAAGAGACCCAGTACTTC. The whole variable domain, filled in from reference TRBV18 and TRBJ2-5, reads NAGVMQNPRHLVRRRGQEARLRCSPMKGHSHVYWYRQLPEEGLKFMVYLQKENIIDESGMPKERFSAEFPKEGPSILRIQQVVRGDSAAYFCASSSGGAKETQYFGPGTRLLVL.

The chain joins TRBV29-1 to TRBJ2-5, with 9 bases matching TRBD1. Germline loops: CDR1 SQVTM, CDR2 ANQGSEA. V lost 5 bases and J lost 2; bases outside the gene matches: 3. The CDR3 has 13 residues. CDR3 nucleotides: TGCAGCGTTCACAGGGGGCAGCAAGAGACCCAGTACTTC. This gives the protein CSVHRGQQETQYF.

The rearrangement uses TRBV6-5 and TRBJ1-1; D remains ambiguous. CDR1 is MNHEY and CDR2 is SVGAGI in the germline V gene. This CDR3 has 14 residues. V shed 6 bases and J shed 6 bases, with 17 bases lying between them. Here the CDR3 DNA reads TGTGCCAGCAGACGAAACAGCCTCCAGGCTGAAGCTTTCTTT. It translates to CASRRNSLQAEAFF.

This clonotype was counted a few times. V is TRBV29-1 and J is TRBJ2-1, with a tentative D call TRBD1 (5 bases). Trimming cost V 3 bases and J 5 bases, with 20 bases left between them. Germline CDR1 reads SQVTM; CDR2 reads ANQGSEA. The CDR3 loop spans 16 amino acids. The DNA of the CDR3 is TGCAGCGTTGAGCTCCTCGCAGGTGGGGCCCACAATGAGCAGTTCTTC. Protein product: CSVELLAGGAHNEQFF.

This clonotype was observed a handful of times. The chain is built from TRBV7-9 and TRBJ1-6; 7 positions match TRBD1. V lost 5 bases, J lost 10 bases, and 8 bases stayed unmatched. The CDR3 totals 14 residues. CDR1 is SEHNR, CDR2 FQNEAQ, per germline (reference sequence). CDR3 coding DNA: TGTGCCAGCAGCCTGGGACAGAAAGGCTCACCCCTCCACTTT. Translation: CASSLGQKGSPLHF.

In its sample, this clonotype was seen a few times. The chain couples TRBV7-2 to TRBJ2-3, with 7 bases fitting TRBD2. V shed 1 base, J shed 2 bases, and the junction held 9 bases outside the gene matches. Germline CDR1 reads SGHTA; CDR2 reads FQGNSA. This CDR3 has 17 residues. The CDR3 nucleotides are TGTGCCAGCAGCTTAGATATTTCGGGGACTACCACAGATACGCAGTATTTT. This gives the protein CASSLDISGTTTDTQYF.

This clonotype was seen more than once but under ten times. V gene TRBV6-5 combines with J gene TRBJ2-1; 10 bases align to TRBD2. The CDR3 is 14 residues long. Germline loops: CDR1 MNHEY, CDR2 SVGAGI. V was clipped by 1 base and J by 8 bases; unmatched bases: 2. In DNA form, the CDR3 reads TGTGCCAGCAGTTACTGGACTAGCGGAGATGAGCAGTTCTTC. It is translated as CASSYWTSGDEQFF.

This rearrangement joins TRBV6-6 to TRBJ2-4; 9 bases align to TRBD1. The CDR3 totals 15 residues. Germline loops: CDR1 MNHNY, CDR2 SVGAGI (reference sequence). The V and J ends lost 6 bases and 7 bases, in that order; junction bases with no gene match: 10. In nucleotides, the CDR3 is TGTGCCAGCAGCTCCGGACAGGGGCAGGTTAACATTCAGTACTTC. Protein sequence: CASSSGQGQVNIQYF.